The clone carrying this T cell receptor (beta chain) was seen a few times. Its matching antigen is unknown. The sample belongs to a study of early stage breast cancer tumors. About the study: About 70% of the 16 invasive tumors were ER+, PR+ and HER2-. The study, taken as a whole, reports: Compared with adjacent normal breast, tumors showed roughly 2.5-fold denser, more clonal T cells.

Each sample had two DNA replicates, roughly 0.5 ug blood or about 1.5 ug tissue. Using immunoSEQ multiplex PCR, the repertoire was profiled, and TCRdb retains in-frame clones only, with some absent. Of some 41,000 clones in the sample, about 78% were seen once. The sample taken for sequencing was blood. This TCR derives from a person aged 45-60 years with breast cancer.

CDR3 sequence: CASSGSGIGNEQFF. The CDR3 nucleotides are TGCGCCAGCAGCGGGAGCGGGATAGGCAATGAGCAGTTCTTC. The chain links TRBV5-1 to TRBJ2-1; 7 bases fit TRBD2. V dropped 4 bases and J dropped 6; count of bases not matched to a gene: 7. The CDR3 extends over 14 amino acids. CDR1 is SGHRS, CDR2 YFSETQ, per germline.